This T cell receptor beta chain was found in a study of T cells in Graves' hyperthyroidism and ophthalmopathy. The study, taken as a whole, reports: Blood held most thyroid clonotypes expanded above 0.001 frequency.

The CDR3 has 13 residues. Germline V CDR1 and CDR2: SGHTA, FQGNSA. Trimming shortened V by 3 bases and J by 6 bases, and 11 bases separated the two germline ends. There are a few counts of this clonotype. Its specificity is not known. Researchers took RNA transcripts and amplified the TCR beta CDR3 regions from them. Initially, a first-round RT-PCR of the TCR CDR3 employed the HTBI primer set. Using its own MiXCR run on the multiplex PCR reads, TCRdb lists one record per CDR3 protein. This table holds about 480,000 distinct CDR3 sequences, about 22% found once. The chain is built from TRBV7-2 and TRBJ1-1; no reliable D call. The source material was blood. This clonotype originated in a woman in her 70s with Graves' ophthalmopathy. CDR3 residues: CASSFLRGPEAFF. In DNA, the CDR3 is TGTGCCAGCAGCTTCCTGAGAGGGCCTGAAGCTTTCTTT.